This T cell receptor (beta chain) was obtained from a study of low-dose radiotherapy and immunotherapy resistance in tumors. TRAV- and TRBV-specific primers were used for first-strand cDNA, which covered alpha and beta chains. The authors amplified TCRs for 20 to 25 PCR cycles with a constant-region primer and a V-primer adapter. TCRdb analysed the reads with MiXCR anew, one entry per CDR3 protein. This sample has fewer than 20,000 distinct CDR3 sequences, with approximately 79% found just once. There are 15 residues in the CDR3. CDR1 SGHRS and CDR2 YFSETQ come from the germline V gene. Trimming took off 3 bases at V and 0 bases at J, with 7 bases between the two ends.

The chain is built from TRBV5-1 and TRBJ2-6; D is possibly TRBD1 or TRBD2 (5 bases each). The TCR originated in a human donor with advanced metastatic prostate, ovarian, gallbladder or colorectal cancer (not recorded which). This table probably holds off-target reads from a library built for another chain. In DNA form, the CDR3 reads TGCGCCAGCAGCTGGGACGGCTCTGGGGCCAACGTCCTGACTTTC. Protein product: CASSWDGSGANVLTF. Full variable domain (rest looked up from reference TRBV5-1 and TRBJ2-6): KAGVTQTPRYLIKTRGQQVTLSCSPISGHRSVSWYQQTPGQGLQFLFEYFSETQRNKGNFPGRFSGRQFSNSRSEMNVSTLELGDSALYLCASSWDGSGANVLTFGAGSRLTVL.